This passage covers 14 T cell receptor beta chains from one sample sequenced in a study of shared T cell receptors in the human thymus. Sequencing was performed with immunoSEQ multiplex PCR; in TCRdb, only in-frame clones are kept and a portion is missing. The data contain about 400,000 clones, 85% to 95% of them seen just once; the ten biggest clones take up roughly 0.02%. The specimen was thymocytes. These receptors originate from a human donor.

The rearrangement joins TRBV6-1 to TRBJ1-2; 9 positions match TRBD1. Per the germline V gene, CDR1 is MNHNS and CDR2 is SASEGT. Germline trimming cut 3 bases from V and 6 bases from J; bases unmatched to any gene: 11. This CDR3 spans 16 amino acids. The CDR3 reads CASSERDRVWGHGYTF. The CDR3 nucleotides read TGTGCCAGCAGTGAGCGGGACAGGGTTTGGGGGCATGGCTACACCTTC.

V usage is TRBV7-8 and J usage is TRBJ2-1; 8 nucleotides line up with TRBD2. Trimming took 5 bases from V and 0 from J; bases not matched to a gene: 3. The germline gives CDR1 SGHVS, CDR2 FQNEAQ. The CDR3 is 15 amino acids. The DNA for the CDR3 is TGTGCCAGCAGCACGAGCGGGAGCTCCTACAATGAGCAGTTCTTC. Its translation is CASSTSGSSYNEQFF.

This clone was found once. The V call is TRBV4-1, the J call TRBJ2-7; TRBD2 matches at 8 bases. Germline V lookup: CDR1 MGHRA, CDR2 YSYEKL. J lost 2 bases, V lost 1 base, and 7 bases had no gene match. The CDR3 spans 16 residues. The CDR3 is CASSQAGTSDTYEQYF. In nucleotides, the CDR3 is TGCGCCAGCAGCCAAGCGGGGACTAGTGACACCTACGAGCAGTACTTC.

V gene TRBV28 combines with J gene TRBJ2-2, with D unresolved. Trimming left V 0 bases short and J 4 bases short, with 6 bases between. The CDR3 is 14 amino acids. The germline CDR1 and CDR2 sequences are MDHEN and SYDVKM. The CDR3 loop reads CASSLWLSTGELFF. The CDR3 DNA reads TGTGCCAGCAGTTTATGGCTATCCACCGGGGAGCTGTTTTTT.

The chain links TRBV29-1 to TRBJ2-1; TRBD2 matches 13 bases. The CDR3 extends over 17 amino acids. CDR1 and CDR2 from the germline V gene are SQVTM and ANQGSEA. With 2 bases clipped from V and 7 bases from J, the junction kept 11 bases outside the gene matches. The CDR3 protein is CSVEKETSGRAGNEQFF. Written as DNA, the CDR3 is TGCAGCGTTGAAAAGGAAACTAGCGGGAGGGCCGGGAATGAGCAGTTCTTC.

The chain is built from TRBV7-2 and TRBJ1-4; a possible D gene is TRBD1 (5 bases). Germline V CDR1 and CDR2: SGHTA, FQGNSA. CDR3 length: 18 residues. V gave up 2 bases and J gave up 0 bases, with 16 bases separating them. CDR3 protein: CASSLLVGEGSTNEKLFF. The CDR3, as DNA: TGTGCCAGCAGCTTACTGGTAGGGGAGGGGTCAACTAATGAAAAACTGTTTTTT.

The chain carries TRBV19 and TRBJ2-1; D not resolved. V lost 3 bases and J lost 7, with 4 bases in between. The germline V gene has CDR1 LNHDA and CDR2 SQIVND (reference sequence). This CDR3 has 11 amino acids. CDR3 amino acids: CASSIGNEQFF. The DNA for the CDR3 is TGTGCCAGTAGTATTGGTAATGAGCAGTTCTTC.

The gene calls are TRBV4-3 and TRBJ1-1; D uncertain. Trimming shortened V by 1 base and J by 1 base, and 13 bases separated the two germline ends. This CDR3 comprises 16 residues. CDR1 is LGHNA, CDR2 YSLEER, per germline. The CDR3 DNA is TGCGCCAGCAGCCAAGGGCTTGTGGATGAGAACACTGAAGCTTTCTTT. Its translation: CASSQGLVDENTEAFF.

The chain combines TRBV4-1 with TRBJ1-1; D is possibly TRBD1 (6 bases). CDR1 and CDR2 (germline): MGHRA, YSYEKL. V lost 1 base, J lost 1 base, and 16 bases lay in between. This CDR3 is 17 amino acids long. CDR3 region: CASSQGSRTATNTEAFF. CDR3 sequence (DNA): TGCGCCAGCAGCCAAGGGAGCCGGACAGCGACGAACACTGAAGCTTTCTTT.

CDR3 bases: TGCGCCAGCAGCTCGGACAGAAAGACCCAGTACTTC. Encoded protein: CASSSDRKTQYF. The V and J genes are TRBV5-1 and TRBJ2-5, with D possibly TRBD1 on 6 matching bases. This CDR3 has 12 residues. Germline V CDR1 and CDR2: SGHRS, YFSETQ. V was trimmed by 3 bases and J by 6 bases, leaving 9 bases between them.

The count of this clone is one. V usage is TRBV11-2 and J usage is TRBJ1-2, with 7 bases lining up with TRBD1. V lost 4 bases, J lost 4 bases, and 9 bases stayed unmatched. Germline V gives CDR1 SGHAT, CDR2 FQNNGV. The CDR3 extends over 15 amino acids. The CDR3 DNA reads as TGTGCCAGCAGCTCAGATGTCAGGACAGGCTATGGCTACACCTTC. Translated, it gives CASSSDVRTGYGYTF.

This sequence joins TRBV5-1 and TRBJ2-1; TRBD2 aligns across 14 bases. The CDR3 has 15 amino acids. V was pared by 4 bases and J by 8 bases, with 5 bases of the junction left unmatched. Germline assignment: CDR1 SGHRS and CDR2 YFSETQ. The CDR3 DNA reads TGCGCCAGCAGCGTGGGACTAGCGGGAGTTTATGAGCAGTTCTTC. It is translated as CASSVGLAGVYEQFF.

V and J are TRBV2 and TRBJ1-5, with 9 bases matching TRBD1. The CDR3 length is 20 residues. The germline V gene has CDR1 SNHLY and CDR2 FYNNEI. V shed 2 bases, J shed 4 bases, and the junction held 18 bases outside the gene matches. The CDR3 spells CASSEFGTGPSLSVNQPQHF. CDR3 sequence (DNA): TGTGCCAGCAGTGAATTCGGGACAGGGCCATCTCTCTCGGTAAATCAGCCCCAGCATTTT.

This chain uses TRBV5-4 with TRBJ1-2; the match to TRBD1 covers 9 bases. CDR1 is SGHNT, CDR2 YYREEE, per germline (reference sequence). This CDR3 is built from 14 residues. V lost 5 bases and J lost 8; bases outside the gene matches: 10. The CDR3 region is CASRITGGAGGYTF. The CDR3 DNA sequence: TGTGCCAGCAGGATAACAGGGGGCGCAGGCGGCTACACCTTC.